What follows is one T cell receptor beta chain and its context. This entry belongs to a study of T cell responses to AZD1222 COVID-19 vaccine. Trimming removed 10 bases from V and 1 base from J, with 13 bases in between. The germline CDR1 and CDR2 sequences are ENHRY and SYGVKD. The CDR3 loop spans 13 amino acids. Some clones are missing from TCRdb's copy, which holds only in-frame ones; the method was immunoSEQ multiplex PCR. This table holds 150,000 or so clones, about 93% found once. The sample consisted of peripheral blood, taken on day 0 of AZD1222 vaccination. The V gene is TRBV10-3, the J gene TRBJ1-1; unclear D gene. The source is an adult in good health. CDR3: CATSPPANTEAFF. The DNA for the CDR3 is TGTGCCACCTCCCCTCCCGCGAACACTGAAGCTTTCTTT.